Presented here are 17 T cell receptor beta chains from one specimen sequenced in a study of follicular helper T cells after annual influenza vaccination (dated by TCRdb to 2015 to 2018). The library was built by means of the immunoSEQ multiplex PCR assay. TCRdb stores this immuneACCESS table with in-frame sequences only. Part of the clones is absent; in the studies checked, under half of the shortfall reflects unresolved V genes, and no reason is known for the rest. This sample comprises roughly 9,700 clones, over 65% of them detected only once. The ten largest clones take up about 0.4% of the sample. Sample time point, as interpreted from the label and publication: 2015-2016 season, 7 days after influenza vaccination. Sequenced here: CXCR5- memory CD4+ T cells sorted from blood, sampled 7 days after influenza vaccination. The intended sense of this specimen's cell subset or site label: CXCR5- memory CD4 T cells. The receptor source for this set is an adult who received the influenza vaccine.

The V and J genes are TRBV7-6 and TRBJ2-1; 7 nucleotides align to TRBD1. CDR3 length: 17 residues. After removal of 2 bases from V and 1 base from J, the junction contained 8 bases not matched to a gene. From germline, CDR1 is SGHVS and CDR2 FNYEAQ. CDR3 protein: CASSLLPGTVSYNEQFF. The DNA for the CDR3 is TGTGCCAGCAGCTTATTACCCGGGACAGTTTCCTACAATGAGCAGTTCTTC. Full variable domain (outside the CDR3, taken from reference TRBV7-6 and TRBJ2-1): GAGVSQSPRYKVTKRGQDVALRCDPISGHVSLYWYRQALGQGPEFLTYFNYEAQQDKSGLPNDRFSAERPEGSISTLTIQRTEQRDSAMYRCASSLLPGTVSYNEQFFGPGTRLTVL.

This clone was detected once. The chain joins TRBV11-3 to TRBJ1-1, with unresolved D. This CDR3 comprises 14 residues. Trimming stripped 5 bases from V and 2 bases from J, with 12 bases between. Germline CDR1 reads SGHNT; CDR2 reads YENEEA. CDR3 protein: CASSLSGPNTEAFF. Written as DNA, the CDR3 is TGTGCCAGCAGCCTAAGTGGACCTAACACTGAAGCTTTCTTT.

This chain uses TRBV5-4 with TRBJ1-3; tentatively, D is TRBD1 (5 bases). CDR1 is SGHNT and CDR2 is YYREEE in the germline V gene (reference sequence). With 4 bases removed from V and 4 bases from J, the gap between germline ends came to 12 bases. This CDR3 spans 14 amino acids. CDR3 region: CASSPGGDGNTIYF. CDR3 coding DNA: TGTGCCAGCAGCCCCGGGGGGGACGGAAACACCATATATTTT.

This clone was seen a single time. The chain joins TRBV7-7 to TRBJ1-1, with TRBD1 as a possible D gene (5 bases). CDR3 length: 13 residues. Trimming removed 3 bases at V and 5 bases at J, with 10 bases between. Germline V lookup: CDR1 SSHAT, CDR2 FNYEAQ (reference sequence). The CDR3 sequence: CASSLTEETEAFF. CDR3 DNA sequence: TGTGCCAGCAGCTTGACAGAGGAAACTGAAGCTTTCTTT.

The chain uses TRBV29-1 and TRBJ1-2; maybe TRBD1 (5 bases). V was clipped by 3 bases and J by 5 bases, with 16 bases between them. From germline, CDR1 is SQVTM and CDR2 ANQGSEA. This CDR3 is 14 amino acids long. The CDR3 loop is CSVDPQAAKYGYTF. CDR3 DNA: TGCAGCGTTGACCCACAGGCCGCAAAATATGGCTACACCTTC.

The chain has TRBV30 and TRBJ2-2; 9 bases map to TRBD1. Unmatched junction bases numbered 6, after V lost 3 bases and J lost 1 base. Germline V gene lookup returns CDR1 GTSNPN and CDR2 SVGIG (reference sequence). The CDR3 is 16 amino acids. This CDR3 reads CAWRNRDRVNTGELFF. CDR3 coding DNA: TGTGCCTGGAGGAACCGGGACAGGGTGAACACCGGGGAGCTGTTTTTT.

The J gene is TRBJ1-6, the V gene TRBV5-6, with TRBD1 matching 9 bases. J was trimmed by 9 bases and V by 2 bases; bases with no gene match: 6. The germline V gene has CDR1 SGHDT and CDR2 YYEEEE. The CDR3 has 15 residues. As DNA, the CDR3 is TGTGCCAGCAGCTTACGGGACAGGGTAGGTTCACCCCTCCACTTT. Amino acid sequence: CASSLRDRVGSPLHF.

This chain joins TRBV18 and TRBJ1-5, with 8 bases fitting TRBD1. V lost 4 bases and J lost 3; bases outside the gene matches: 5. The germline gives CDR1 KGHSH, CDR2 LQKENI. This CDR3 region has 15 residues. CDR3: CASSLGTGLNQPQHF. The DNA of the CDR3 is TGTGCCAGCTCACTCGGGACAGGTCTCAATCAGCCCCAGCATTTT.

This clone was observed a few times. This chain uses TRBV2 with TRBJ1-3; unclear D gene. The CDR3 sequence is 12 residues long. The germline CDR1 and CDR2 sequences are SNHLY and FYNNEI. Trimming shortened V by 6 bases and J by 4 bases, and 7 bases separated the two germline ends. The CDR3 coding sequence is TGTGCCAGCAGCCCGGAAGGAAACACCATATATTTT. This sequence encodes CASSPEGNTIYF.

The gene calls are TRBV9 and TRBJ1-1; TRBD1 might be the D (5 bases). The CDR3 totals 14 residues. Germline CDR1 reads SGDLS; CDR2 reads YYNGEE. Deletions cut 2 bases from V and 0 bases from J, with 8 bases between. The CDR3 spells CASSVGGMNTEAFF. CDR3 nucleotide sequence: TGTGCCAGCAGCGTCGGGGGGATGAACACTGAAGCTTTCTTT.

This chain uses TRBV9 with TRBJ2-5; no firm D call. The germline CDR1 and CDR2 sequences are SGDLS and YYNGEE. The CDR3 runs to 14 residues. The V end was cut by 4 bases, the J end by 2 bases, with 12 bases between. CDR3: CASSTRLEQETQYF. The DNA of the CDR3 is TGTGCCAGCAGCACCCGACTTGAGCAAGAGACCCAGTACTTC.

V usage is TRBV4-3 and J usage is TRBJ1-1; possibly TRBD1 for D (5 bases). CDR1 LGHNA and CDR2 YSLEER come from the germline V gene. This CDR3 is 13 amino acids long. V was trimmed by 0 bases and J by 9 bases, leaving 11 bases between them. The CDR3 DNA reads TGCGCCAGCAGCCAAGATGGGGCCGAGAAAGCTTTCTTT. It encodes CASSQDGAEKAFF.

The chain carries TRBV5-6 and TRBJ1-1; TRBD1 aligns across 9 bases. There are 17 residues in the CDR3. Germline assignment: CDR1 SGHDT and CDR2 YYEEEE. With 2 bases clipped from V and 6 bases from J, the junction kept 14 bases outside the gene matches. CDR3 coding DNA: TGTGCCAGCAGCTTCCGAAGTTGGGACAGGGTGGCCCCTGAAGCTTTCTTT. Protein product: CASSFRSWDRVAPEAFF.

CDR3 nucleotide sequence: TGCAGCGTTGGACCCCCGACAGGGCAGAACACTGAAGCTTTCTTT. Translating gives CSVGPPTGQNTEAFF. The V gene is TRBV29-1, the J gene TRBJ1-1; TRBD1 agrees at 7 bases. Per the germline V gene, CDR1 is SQVTM and CDR2 is ANQGSEA. J was trimmed by 1 base and V by 4 bases; bases with no gene match: 9. The CDR3 is 15 amino acids. Full variable domain (rest looked up from reference TRBV29-1 and TRBJ1-1): SAVISQKPSRDICQRGTSLTIQCQVDSQVTMMFWYRQQPGQSLTLIATANQGSEATYESGFVIDKFPISRPNLTFSTLTVSNMSPEDSSIYLCSVGPPTGQNTEAFFGQGTRLTVV.

The chain uses TRBV28 and TRBJ1-4; D gene ambiguous. V lost 5 bases, J lost 0 bases, and 13 bases lay in between. Germline CDR1 and CDR2: MDHEN and SYDVKM. This CDR3 is built from 16 residues. The CDR3, as DNA: TGTGCCAGCAGTCCATACGTTCCCGCAACTAATGAAAAACTGTTTTTT. Its translation: CASSPYVPATNEKLFF.

The chain couples TRBV9 to TRBJ2-6; D remains unclear. The CDR3 is 17 residues long. Germline-derived CDR1 and CDR2 are SGDLS and YYNGEE. The V end was cut by 0 bases, the J end by 1 base, with 11 bases between. DNA of the CDR3: TGTGCCAGCAGCGTAGCTACCGTTATGTCTGGGGCCAACGTCCTGACTTTC. This encodes CASSVATVMSGANVLTF. The variable domain in full, with the rest retrieved from reference TRBV9 and TRBJ2-6, is DSGVTQTPKHLITATGQRVTLRCSPRSGDLSVYWYQQSLDQGLQFLIQYYNGEERAKGNILERFSAQQFPDLHSELNLSSLELGDSALYFCASSVATVMSGANVLTFGAGSRLTVL.

The V gene is TRBV9, the J gene TRBJ1-4; TRBD1 aligns across 7 bases. Germline V gene lookup returns CDR1 SGDLS and CDR2 YYNGEE. J lost 4 bases, V lost 4 bases, and 7 bases had no gene match. CDR3 length: 15 residues. The CDR3 DNA follows: TGTGCCAGCAGCTCAACCGGGACAGTTAATGAAAAACTGTTTTTT. This translates into CASSSTGTVNEKLFF.